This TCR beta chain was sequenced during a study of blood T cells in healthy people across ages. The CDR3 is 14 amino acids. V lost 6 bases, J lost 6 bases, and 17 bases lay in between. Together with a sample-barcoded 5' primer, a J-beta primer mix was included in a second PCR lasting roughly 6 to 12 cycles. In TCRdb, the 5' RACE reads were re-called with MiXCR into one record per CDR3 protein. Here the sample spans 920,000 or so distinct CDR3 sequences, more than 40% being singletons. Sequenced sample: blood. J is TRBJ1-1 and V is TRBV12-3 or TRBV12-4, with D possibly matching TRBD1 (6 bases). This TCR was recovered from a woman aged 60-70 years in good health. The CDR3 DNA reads TGTGCCAGCAGGCTGGCAGGGGCTGCGGCTGAAGCTTTCTTT. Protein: CASRLAGAAAEAFF.